This T cell receptor (beta chain) originates from a study of CD8 T cells in ankylosing spondylitis. Study conclusions and caveats: In ankylosing spondylitis blood, a motif of several highly homologous TCR beta variants appeared characteristic.

This clonotype was recorded many times. Antigen specificity is unknown. The TCR beta libraries were generated through quantitative 5'-RACE incorporating molecular barcodes. TCRdb passed the 5' RACE reads through MiXCR, listing each CDR3 protein once. The sample records about 240,000 distinct CDR3 sequences, about 10% being singletons. Trimming left V 0 bases short and J 1 base short, with 9 bases between. Germline assignment: CDR1 LNHNV and CDR2 YYDKDF (reference sequence). There are 15 residues in the CDR3. The genes are TRBV15 and TRBJ1-2, with D unresolved. The sample was blood, either unsorted or a sorted T cell fraction (not recorded which). The sequence was collected from a male donor with ankylosing spondylitis or in good health (not recorded which). The CDR3: CATSRDLGSNYGYTF. In nucleotides, the CDR3 is TGTGCCACCAGCAGAGATCTGGGCAGTAACTATGGCTACACCTTC.